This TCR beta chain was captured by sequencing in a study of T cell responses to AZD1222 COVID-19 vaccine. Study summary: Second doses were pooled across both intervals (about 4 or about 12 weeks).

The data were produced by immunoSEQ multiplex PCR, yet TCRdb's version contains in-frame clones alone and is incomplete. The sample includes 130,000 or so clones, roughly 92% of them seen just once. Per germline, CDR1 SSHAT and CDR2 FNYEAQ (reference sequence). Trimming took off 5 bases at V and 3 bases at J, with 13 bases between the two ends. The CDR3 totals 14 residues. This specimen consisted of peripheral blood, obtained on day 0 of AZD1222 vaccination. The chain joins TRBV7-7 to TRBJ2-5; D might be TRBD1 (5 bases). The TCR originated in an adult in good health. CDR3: CASSPPGQEETQYF. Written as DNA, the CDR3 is TGTGCCAGCAGCCCCCCTGGACAAGAAGAGACCCAGTACTTC.